This T cell receptor (beta chain) is from a study of T cell repertoires in cytomegalovirus infection. As for the study in general: Evidence of both CMV infection and a matching HLA type came from public TCR beta signatures.

There are 14 residues in the CDR3. Per the germline V gene, CDR1 is SEHNR and CDR2 is FQNEAQ (reference sequence). The V end was cut by 2 bases, the J end by 3 bases, with 7 bases between. TCRdb reprocessed the reads via MiXCR and lists one record per CDR3 protein. The sample consists of about 700,000 distinct CDR3 sequences, approximately 33% of them appearing once. As regards this clonotype: Its antigen is as yet unknown.

The chain has TRBV7-9 and TRBJ1-4; D gene uncertain. This TCR came from a human donor in good health (CMV status not recorded). Some clones in this sample may be carry-over from other donors' samples. Source: cultured PBMCs, taken from culture after CMV antigen stimulation. CDR3 bases: TGTGCCAGCAGCTTACCAGGAGCTAATGAAAAACTGTTTTTT. It is translated as CASSLPGANEKLFF.